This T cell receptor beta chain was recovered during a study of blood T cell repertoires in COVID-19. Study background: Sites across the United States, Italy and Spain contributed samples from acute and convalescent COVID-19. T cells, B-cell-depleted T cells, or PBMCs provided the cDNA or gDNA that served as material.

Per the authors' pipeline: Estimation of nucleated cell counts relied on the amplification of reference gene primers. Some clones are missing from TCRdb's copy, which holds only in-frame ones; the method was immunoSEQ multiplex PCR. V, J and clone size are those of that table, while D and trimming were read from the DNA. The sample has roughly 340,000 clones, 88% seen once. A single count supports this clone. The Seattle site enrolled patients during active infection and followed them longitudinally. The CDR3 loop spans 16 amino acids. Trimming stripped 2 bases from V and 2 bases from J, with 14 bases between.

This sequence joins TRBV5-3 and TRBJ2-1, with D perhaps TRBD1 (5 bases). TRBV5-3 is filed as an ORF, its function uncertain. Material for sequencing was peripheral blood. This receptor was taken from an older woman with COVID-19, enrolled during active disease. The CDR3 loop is CARSFPPRAAYNEQFF. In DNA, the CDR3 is TGTGCCAGAAGCTTCCCCCCCAGGGCCGCCTACAATGAGCAGTTCTTC.